The rows below give T cell receptor beta chains drawn from one sample of a study of shared clonotypes between healthy human individuals. Sequencing was performed with immunoSEQ multiplex PCR; in TCRdb, only in-frame clones are kept and a portion is missing. The sample contains about 2.4 million clones, roughly 93% of which appear only once. Material: naive CD4+ T cells from PBMCs. All receptors derive from a man aged 18 to 30 in good health. Some clones in this sample may be carry-over from other donors' samples. Both conserved end residues are part of each CDR3. D genes are given only for firm matches. For some rows the clone size is stated as once, few or many, or as a class when expanded; others skip it.

D gene: TRBD1
CDR3 length: 16
J gene: TRBJ1-1
clone size: -
V gene: TRBV30
CDR3 protein: CAWSVPPGQGGSEAFF
CDR3 DNA: TGTGCCTGGAGTGTCCCCCCGGGACAGGGGGGCTCTGAAGCTTTCTTT

D gene: -
CDR3 length: 11
J gene: TRBJ1-4
clone size: -
V gene: TRBV30
CDR3 protein: CAWSGDEKLFF
CDR3 DNA: TGTGCCTGGAGTGGTGATGAAAAACTGTTTTTT

D gene: -
CDR3 length: 13
J gene: TRBJ1-1
clone size: -
V gene: TRBV29-1
CDR3 protein: CSVSPGSNTEAFF
CDR3 DNA: TGCAGCGTTTCCCCTGGCTCGAACACTGAAGCTTTCTTT

D gene: TRBD1
CDR3 length: 11
J gene: TRBJ1-4
clone size: -
V gene: TRBV20-1
CDR3 protein: CSAQRQGTSFF
CDR3 DNA: TGCAGTGCTCAAAGACAGGGGACCAGTTTTTTT

D gene: -
CDR3 length: 14
J gene: TRBJ1-1
clone size: few
V gene: TRBV7-2
CDR3 protein: CASSLGTTGAEAFF
CDR3 DNA: TGTGCCAGCAGCTTAGGGACGACGGGAGCTGAAGCTTTCTTT

D gene: TRBD2
CDR3 length: 11
J gene: TRBJ2-1
clone size: -
V gene: TRBV28
CDR3 protein: CASSLGGRNLF
CDR3 DNA: TGTGCCAGCAGTTTAGGCGGGAGAAATCTCTTC

D gene: -
CDR3 length: 15
J gene: TRBJ2-4
clone size: -
V gene: TRBV19
CDR3 protein: CASSPRSLAKNIQYF
CDR3 DNA: TGTGCCAGTAGCCCCCGTTCCCTAGCCAAAAACATTCAGTACTTC

D gene: -
CDR3 length: 13
J gene: TRBJ2-7
clone size: -
V gene: TRBV10-2
CDR3 protein: CASSRDPTYEQYF
CDR3 DNA: TGCGCCAGCAGCCGGGACCCTACCTACGAGCAGTACTTC

D gene: -
CDR3 length: 13
J gene: TRBJ2-7
clone size: -
V gene: TRBV6-1
CDR3 protein: CASSEAREDEQYF
CDR3 DNA: TGTGCCAGCAGTGAAGCGAGGGAGGACGAGCAGTACTTC

D gene: TRBD2
CDR3 length: 16
J gene: TRBJ2-7
clone size: -
V gene: TRBV28
CDR3 protein: CASTIANSGRNYEQYF
CDR3 DNA: TGTGCCAGCACGATCGCAAATAGCGGGAGGAACTACGAGCAGTACTTC

D gene: -
CDR3 length: 14
J gene: TRBJ1-2
clone size: -
V gene: TRBV5-6
CDR3 protein: CASSFLQQIGGYTF
CDR3 DNA: TGTGCCAGCAGCTTTTTACAGCAAATAGGTGGCTACACCTTC

D gene: TRBD1
CDR3 length: 17
J gene: TRBJ1-2
clone size: -
V gene: TRBV5-4
CDR3 protein: CASSLEPRTGGLHGYTF
CDR3 DNA: TGTGCCAGCAGCTTGGAGCCCCGGACAGGGGGCCTGCATGGCTACACCTTC

D gene: TRBD2
CDR3 length: 16
J gene: TRBJ2-3
clone size: -
V gene: TRBV5-1
CDR3 protein: CASSYRTSREGDTQYF
CDR3 DNA: TGCGCCAGCAGCTACAGGACTAGCCGAGAGGGGGATACGCAGTATTTT

D gene: -
CDR3 length: 22
J gene: TRBJ2-2
clone size: -
V gene: TRBV12-2
CDR3 protein: CASRVTPTSGRRGRTNTGELFF
CDR3 DNA: TGTGCAAGTCGCGTAACCCCAACTAGCGGGAGACGGGGTCGGACGAACACCGGGGAGCTGTTTTTT

D gene: -
CDR3 length: 12
J gene: TRBJ2-3
clone size: -
V gene: TRBV7-9
CDR3 protein: CASSKSTDTQYF
CDR3 DNA: TGTGCCAGCAGCAAAAGCACAGATACGCAGTATTTT

D gene: -
CDR3 length: 11
J gene: TRBJ2-1
clone size: -
V gene: TRBV30
CDR3 protein: CAWSVGPEQFF
CDR3 DNA: TGTGCCTGGAGTGTAGGTCCTGAGCAGTTCTTC

D gene: -
CDR3 length: 15
J gene: TRBJ2-7
clone size: few
V gene: TRBV21-1
CDR3 protein: CASSKMAGSTYEQYF
CDR3 DNA: TGTGCCAGCAGCAAAATGGCAGGTTCGACCTACGAGCAGTACTTC

D gene: TRBD2
CDR3 length: 17
J gene: TRBJ2-2
clone size: -
V gene: TRBV6-4
CDR3 protein: CAASPYPGTMNTGELFF
CDR3 DNA: TGTGCCGCCTCCCCGTACCCCGGGACTATGAACACCGGGGAGCTGTTTTTT

D gene: -
CDR3 length: 16
J gene: TRBJ1-3
clone size: once
V gene: TRBV5-6
CDR3 protein: CASSLTQKGPGNTIYF
CDR3 DNA: TGTGCCAGCAGCTTGACACAGAAGGGACCTGGAAACACCATATATTTT

D gene: TRBD2
CDR3 length: 17
J gene: TRBJ2-1
clone size: -
V gene: TRBV19
CDR3 protein: CASSTGLAGRSYNEQFF
CDR3 DNA: TGTGCCAGTAGTACCGGACTAGCGGGGCGCTCCTACAATGAGCAGTTCTTC

D gene: -
CDR3 length: 13
J gene: TRBJ1-5
clone size: -
V gene: TRBV6-6
CDR3 protein: CASSPGGTQPQHF
CDR3 DNA: TGTGCCAGCAGTCCCGGGGGGACCCAGCCCCAGCATTTT

D gene: -
CDR3 length: 15
J gene: TRBJ1-4
clone size: -
V gene: TRBV9
CDR3 protein: CASSVGRAFNEKLFF
CDR3 DNA: TGTGCCAGCAGCGTCGGTCGCGCCTTTAATGAAAAACTGTTTTTT

D gene: -
CDR3 length: 20
J gene: TRBJ2-2
clone size: -
V gene: TRBV9
CDR3 protein: CASSVDLIQTDRGRTGELFF
CDR3 DNA: TGTGCCAGCAGCGTAGATTTAATCCAAACGGACCGAGGGAGGACCGGGGAGCTGTTTTTT

D gene: -
CDR3 length: 15
J gene: TRBJ1-6
clone size: -
V gene: TRBV18
CDR3 protein: CASSPRDDPNSPLHF
CDR3 DNA: TGTGCCAGCTCACCCAGGGACGATCCTAATTCACCCCTCCACTTT

D gene: TRBD1
CDR3 length: 14
J gene: TRBJ2-5
clone size: -
V gene: TRBV7-7
CDR3 protein: CASSPGGFRETQYF
CDR3 DNA: TGTGCCAGCAGCCCAGGGGGCTTTAGAGAGACCCAGTACTTC

D gene: TRBD2
CDR3 length: 17
J gene: TRBJ2-3
clone size: -
V gene: TRBV19
CDR3 protein: CASRPGLATLAVDTQYF
CDR3 DNA: TGTGCCAGTAGGCCGGGACTAGCGACGCTTGCTGTGGATACGCAGTATTTT

D gene: TRBD1
CDR3 length: 15
J gene: TRBJ2-5
clone size: -
V gene: TRBV7-9
CDR3 protein: CASSSLTGHQETQYF
CDR3 DNA: TGTGCCAGCAGCTCGCTGACAGGGCACCAAGAGACCCAGTACTTC

D gene: TRBD1
CDR3 length: 13
J gene: TRBJ2-7
clone size: -
V gene: TRBV7-9
CDR3 protein: CASSPTGGTEQYF
CDR3 DNA: TGTGCCAGCAGCCCGACAGGGGGCACCGAGCAGTACTTC

D gene: -
CDR3 length: 14
J gene: TRBJ1-3
clone size: -
V gene: TRBV10-3
CDR3 protein: CAISEKGPGNTIYF
CDR3 DNA: TGTGCCATCAGTGAGAAGGGGCCAGGAAACACCATATATTTT

D gene: -
CDR3 length: 15
J gene: TRBJ2-1
clone size: -
V gene: TRBV11-2
CDR3 protein: CASSLEVQRNNEQFF
CDR3 DNA: TGTGCCAGCAGCTTAGAGGTACAGCGAAACAATGAGCAGTTCTTC

D gene: -
CDR3 length: 15
J gene: TRBJ2-7
clone size: -
V gene: TRBV18
CDR3 protein: CASSPPRDGRLEQYF
CDR3 DNA: TGTGCCAGCTCACCTCCGCGGGACGGCCGCCTCGAGCAGTACTTC

D gene: -
CDR3 length: 14
J gene: TRBJ2-1
clone size: -
V gene: TRBV5-1
CDR3 protein: CASSSTGTLNEQFF
CDR3 DNA: TGCGCCAGCAGCAGTACGGGAACTCTCAATGAGCAGTTCTTC

D gene: -
CDR3 length: 11
J gene: TRBJ1-5
clone size: -
V gene: TRBV7-2
CDR3 protein: CASSAEGPQHF
CDR3 DNA: TGTGCCAGCAGCGCCGAAGGTCCCCAGCATTTT

D gene: -
CDR3 length: 14
J gene: TRBJ1-5
clone size: -
V gene: TRBV6-5
CDR3 protein: CASSYSRGSQPQHF
CDR3 DNA: TGTGCCAGCAGTTACTCAAGGGGGAGTCAGCCCCAGCATTTT

D gene: -
CDR3 length: 15
J gene: TRBJ1-5
clone size: -
V gene: TRBV6-1
CDR3 protein: CASIRGQGRNQPQHF
CDR3 DNA: TGTGCCAGCATCCGGGGGCAGGGCCGCAATCAGCCCCAGCATTTT

D gene: -
CDR3 length: 15
J gene: TRBJ2-1
clone size: -
V gene: TRBV7-6
CDR3 protein: CASTTTSELPLEQFF
CDR3 DNA: TGTGCCAGCACCACCACCAGCGAATTACCCTTGGAGCAGTTCTTC

D gene: TRBD1
CDR3 length: 14
J gene: TRBJ1-4
clone size: -
V gene: TRBV5-1
CDR3 protein: CASSDRGGDEKLFF
CDR3 DNA: TGCGCCAGCAGCGACAGGGGGGGTGATGAAAAACTGTTTTTT

D gene: -
CDR3 length: 14
J gene: TRBJ2-7
clone size: few
V gene: TRBV27
CDR3 protein: CASSLSGGRYEQYF
CDR3 DNA: TGTGCCAGCAGTTTATCGGGGGGACGCTACGAGCAGTACTTC

D gene: -
CDR3 length: 17
J gene: TRBJ1-5
clone size: -
V gene: TRBV28
CDR3 protein: CASRSDRIIGGNQPQHF
CDR3 DNA: TGTGCCAGCAGATCCGACAGAATCATAGGCGGCAATCAGCCCCAGCATTTT

D gene: TRBD1
CDR3 length: 16
J gene: TRBJ2-7
clone size: -
V gene: TRBV9
CDR3 protein: CASSPGGGTPSYEQYF
CDR3 DNA: TGTGCCAGCAGCCCAGGGGGCGGGACACCTTCCTACGAGCAGTACTTC

D gene: -
CDR3 length: 16
J gene: TRBJ2-7
clone size: -
V gene: TRBV4-1
CDR3 protein: CASSQDWLAASYEQYF
CDR3 DNA: TGCGCCAGCAGCCAAGATTGGTTAGCGGCCTCCTACGAGCAGTACTTC

D gene: TRBD1
CDR3 length: 14
J gene: TRBJ2-7
clone size: -
V gene: TRBV13
CDR3 protein: CASSAQGTAYEQYF
CDR3 DNA: TGTGCCAGCAGCGCCCAGGGGACAGCCTACGAGCAGTACTTC

D gene: -
CDR3 length: 14
J gene: TRBJ1-1
clone size: -
V gene: TRBV7-2
CDR3 protein: CASMLLGQNTEAFF
CDR3 DNA: TGTGCCAGCATGCTATTGGGACAGAACACTGAAGCTTTCTTT

D gene: TRBD1
CDR3 length: 15
J gene: TRBJ2-2
clone size: -
V gene: TRBV5-1
CDR3 protein: CASSSGTGGAGELFF
CDR3 DNA: TGCGCCAGCAGCTCCGGGACAGGGGGGGCCGGGGAGCTGTTTTTT

D gene: -
CDR3 length: 15
J gene: TRBJ2-1
clone size: few
V gene: TRBV5-1
CDR3 protein: CASSPQGSSYNEQFF
CDR3 DNA: TGCGCCAGCAGCCCCCAGGGCAGTTCCTACAATGAGCAGTTCTTC

D gene: -
CDR3 length: 15
J gene: TRBJ1-3
clone size: -
V gene: TRBV4-3
CDR3 protein: CASSQDFSSGNTIYF
CDR3 DNA: TGCGCCAGCAGCCAAGACTTTTCCTCTGGAAACACCATATATTTT

D gene: -
CDR3 length: 15
J gene: TRBJ1-1
clone size: -
V gene: TRBV4-1
CDR3 protein: CASSQTDSLNTEAFF
CDR3 DNA: TGCGCCAGCAGCCAAACGGACAGTTTGAACACTGAAGCTTTCTTT

D gene: TRBD1
CDR3 length: 15
J gene: TRBJ1-4
clone size: -
V gene: TRBV29-1
CDR3 protein: CSVRKGQGRNEKLFF
CDR3 DNA: TGCAGCGTTCGAAAGGGACAGGGACGGAATGAAAAACTGTTTTTT

D gene: -
CDR3 length: 14
J gene: TRBJ1-2
clone size: -
V gene: TRBV2
CDR3 protein: CASSPQGLNYGYTF
CDR3 DNA: TGTGCCAGCAGCCCCCAGGGGTTAAACTATGGCTACACCTTC

D gene: -
CDR3 length: 17
J gene: TRBJ1-1
clone size: -
V gene: TRBV25-1
CDR3 protein: CASSDSGWTDAGTEAFF
CDR3 DNA: TGTGCCAGCAGTGATTCCGGGTGGACGGACGCGGGCACTGAAGCTTTCTTT

D gene: TRBD2
CDR3 length: 16
J gene: TRBJ2-1
clone size: -
V gene: TRBV28
CDR3 protein: CASSQTGTSGSYEQFF
CDR3 DNA: TGTGCCAGCAGTCAGACCGGGACTAGCGGGAGTTATGAGCAGTTCTTC

D gene: -
CDR3 length: 16
J gene: TRBJ1-5
clone size: -
V gene: TRBV28
CDR3 protein: CASSLPQQYSNQPQHF
CDR3 DNA: TGTGCCAGCAGTTTACCACAGCAATATAGCAATCAGCCCCAGCATTTT

D gene: TRBD1
CDR3 length: 14
J gene: TRBJ1-2
clone size: -
V gene: TRBV19
CDR3 protein: CASSIVRDSYGYTF
CDR3 DNA: TGTGCCAGTAGCATCGTCCGGGACAGCTATGGCTACACCTTC

D gene: TRBD2
CDR3 length: 20
J gene: TRBJ2-2
clone size: -
V gene: TRBV29-1
CDR3 protein: CSVFLVRVGASGRASGELFF
CDR3 DNA: TGCAGCGTTTTTCTAGTACGTGTGGGGGCTAGCGGGAGGGCCTCCGGGGAGCTGTTTTTT

D gene: -
CDR3 length: 13
J gene: TRBJ2-5
clone size: -
V gene: TRBV11-2
CDR3 protein: CASSAVRLETQYF
CDR3 DNA: TGTGCCAGCAGCGCGGTACGATTGGAGACCCAGTACTTC